This is a list of T cell receptor beta chains from one sample in a study of T cell changes during pregnancy in multiple sclerosis. TCRdb keeps only in-frame clones here, not all; method: immunoSEQ multiplex PCR. The sample records about 33,000 clones, 80% to 95% being singletons. Sequencing was carried out using PBMCs (not recorded whether the cells were cultured). The receptors come from a female donor with multiple sclerosis, enrolled in a pregnancy study. Each CDR3 is given with its conserved first and last residue.

TRBJ2-7,TRBV7-9,CASSFGHGDYEQYF
TRBJ1-3,TRBV29-1,CSVEGQNSGNTIYF
TRBJ2-7,TRBV27,CASSFGTGGYEQYF
TRBJ2-5,TRBV5-4,CASSLYEFGSETQYF
TRBJ2-7,TRBV5-1,CASSANYEQYF
TRBJ2-5,TRBV7-2,CASRAGGGETQYF
TRBJ2-2,TRBV7-2,CASSPASGSRFGELFF
TRBJ2-1,TRBV5-6,CASSTGDFRNEQFF
TRBJ2-7,TRBV28,CASSLFTQGAGEQYF
TRBJ1-5,TRBV27,CASSIGAAWEPQHF
TRBJ1-5,TRBV9,CASSVGARGDQPQHF
TRBJ1-3,TRBV7-9,CASTGPDRRSGNTIYF
TRBJ2-2,TRBV6-5,CASSYLDGPGELFF
TRBJ1-1,TRBV7-6,CASSPWTGQNTEAFF
TRBJ1-3,TRBV19,CASGRSGIAGNTIYF
TRBJ2-6,TRBV7-3,CASSLQTGGRISPGANVLTF
TRBJ1-3,TRBV6-1,CASSEPTGTVISGNTIYF
TRBJ2-3,TRBV10-3,CATIKRAPRTDTQYF
TRBJ2-1,TRBV7-3,CASSSGPNLFSEQFF
TRBJ2-7,TRBV9,CASSPGHSGLYEQYF
TRBJ2-4,TRBV7-9,CASEQGEGYIQYF
TRBJ2-3,TRBV28,CASSLGAGGDTDTQYF